Below, 27 T cell receptor beta chains from the same sample are listed, as sequenced in a study of T cell responses to AZD1222 COVID-19 vaccine. TCRdb's copy holds only in-frame clones and misses some; the assay was immunoSEQ multiplex PCR. The sample records approximately 160,000 clones, about 93% being singletons. The starting material was peripheral blood, obtained on day 0 of AZD1222 vaccination. These receptors were taken from an adult in good health.

This clone has just one count. J is TRBJ1-1 and V is TRBV6-2 or TRBV6-3; possible D gene TRBD1, 6 bases. In germline, CDR1 is MNHEY, CDR2 SVGEGT. The ends were cut back, 4 bases at V and 4 bases at J, with 13 bases in the middle. The CDR3 is made up of 14 amino acids. The CDR3: CASSLNRVSTEAFF. DNA for the CDR3: TGTGCCAGCAGTTTAAACAGGGTTAGCACTGAAGCTTTCTTT.

This chain links TRBV7-2 with TRBJ1-2; D remains unclear. The germline V gene encodes CDR1 SGHTA and CDR2 FQGNSA. This CDR3 region has 12 residues. The germline V and J ends were trimmed by 3 bases and 4 bases, with 6 bases remaining between them. The CDR3 sequence is CASSFTAYGYTF. The CDR3 DNA is TGTGCCAGCAGCTTTACAGCCTATGGCTACACCTTC.

This clone was counted a few times. The V and J genes are TRBV7-6 and TRBJ2-5; 7 bases fit TRBD2. The CDR3 has 16 amino acids. The germline CDR1 and CDR2 sequences are SGHVS and FNYEAQ. After removal of 5 bases from V and 1 base from J, the junction contained 10 bases not matched to a gene. DNA of the CDR3: TGTGCCAGCAGCCCAGGGTTTAGCGGGTCCCAAGAGACCCAGTACTTC. Its protein is CASSPGFSGSQETQYF.

The chain is built from TRBV6-2 or TRBV6-3 and TRBJ2-6, with TRBD1 identical over 9 bases. Germline lookup yields CDR1 MNHEY and CDR2 SVGEGT. The CDR3 covers 17 residues. With V trimmed by 4 bases and J by 0 bases, 4 bases remained unmatched. The CDR3 loop reads CASSWTGESSGANVLTF. The CDR3, as DNA: TGTGCCAGCAGTTGGACAGGGGAGTCCTCTGGGGCCAACGTCCTGACTTTC.

The rearrangement uses TRBV5-1 and TRBJ1-1, with unresolved D. The V end lost 3 bases, the J end lost 1 base, and 10 bases lay between the germline ends. Germline loops: CDR1 SGHRS, CDR2 YFSETQ. This CDR3 is 14 amino acids long. For the CDR3, the DNA is TGCGCCAGCAGCTCCACTATCGGGAACACTGAAGCTTTCTTT. This encodes CASSSTIGNTEAFF.

Only one count was recorded for this clone. The rearrangement joins TRBV9 to TRBJ1-5; 7 bases are a match to TRBD1. With 3 bases clipped from V and 4 bases from J, the junction kept 10 bases outside the gene matches. Germline CDR1 SGDLS, CDR2 YYNGEE. CDR3 length equals 16 residues. The CDR3 DNA is TGTGCCAGCAGCGCGGGGGGGGACAGTAGAAATCAGCCCCAGCATTTT. This encodes CASSAGGDSRNQPQHF.

The J gene is TRBJ1-6, the V gene TRBV27, with D possibly TRBD1 on 5 matching bases. This CDR3 has 15 amino acids. CDR1 MNHEY and CDR2 SMNVEV come from the germline V gene (reference sequence). The V end was cut by 6 bases, the J end by 0 bases, with 9 bases between. The CDR3 here is CASRKDSSYNSPLHF. The CDR3 DNA sequence: TGTGCCAGCAGGAAAGACAGCTCCTATAATTCACCCCTCCACTTT.

Only one count was recorded for this clone. V is TRBV10-3 and J is TRBJ1-1, with TRBD1 as a possible D gene (5 bases). The germline V and J ends were trimmed by 7 bases and 1 base, with 7 bases remaining between them. Per germline, CDR1 ENHRY and CDR2 SYGVKD. This CDR3 is 12 amino acids long. The CDR3 here is CAINGGNTEAFF. DNA for the CDR3: TGTGCCATCAATGGGGGGAACACTGAAGCTTTCTTT.

The gene calls are TRBV7-3 and TRBJ2-1; D might be TRBD2 (5 bases). The CDR3 loop spans 16 amino acids. The V end was cut by 5 bases, the J end by 4 bases, with 18 bases between. Looked up from germline, CDR1 is SGHTA and CDR2 is FQGTGA. CDR3 coding DNA: TGTGCCAGCAGCCCCAAGGAGCGGCAAGGTTACAATGAGCAGTTCTTC. Translating it yields CASSPKERQGYNEQFF.

This chain uses TRBV6-7 with TRBJ2-6; D perhaps matches TRBD1 (5 bases). TRBV6-7 is assigned to the ORF class and has an uncertain function. The V end was cut by 2 bases, the J end by 4 bases, with 15 bases between. The CDR3 is 17 amino acids. CDR3 sequence reads: CASSYRTQSHGANVLTF. The CDR3 DNA sequence: TGTGCCAGCAGTTACCGGACACAGTCGCACGGGGCCAACGTCCTGACTTTC.

This sequence joins TRBV27 and TRBJ1-6; D might be TRBD1 (5 bases). The V gene's germline CDR1 is MNHEY and CDR2 SMNVEV (reference sequence). The CDR3 totals 17 residues. Trimming shortened V by 6 bases and J by 5 bases, and 20 bases separated the two germline ends. The CDR3 protein is CASRPLGTSWDNSPLHF. The DNA for the CDR3 is TGTGCCAGCAGACCCTTAGGGACTTCTTGGGATAATTCACCCCTCCACTTT.

V usage is TRBV7-3 and J usage is TRBJ2-3; D possibly corresponds to TRBD2 (6 bases). Deletions cut 5 bases from V and 1 base from J, with 19 bases between. Germline V lookup: CDR1 SGHTA, CDR2 FQGTGA. CDR3 size: 17 residues. CDR3 region: CASSPTASVKGTDTQYF. As DNA, the CDR3 is TGTGCCAGCAGCCCCACGGCTAGCGTTAAGGGCACAGATACGCAGTATTTT. The variable domain in full, with the rest retrieved from reference TRBV7-3 and TRBJ2-3, is GAGVSQTPSNKVTEKGKYVELRCDPISGHTALYWYRQSLGQGPEFLIYFQGTGAADDSGLPNDRFFAVRPEGSVSTLKIQRTERGDSAVYLCASSPTASVKGTDTQYFGPGTRLTVL.

The V gene is TRBV5-4, the J gene TRBJ2-2; D is perhaps TRBD1 (7 bases). CDR1 and CDR2 from the germline V gene are SGHNT and YYREEE (reference sequence). The CDR3 totals 14 residues. V lost 5 bases, J lost 2 bases, and 10 bases lay in between. CDR3 sequence reads: CASRRDRNTGELFF. The CDR3, as DNA: TGTGCCAGCAGGCGGGACAGAAACACCGGGGAGCTGTTTTTT.

The V call is TRBV27, the J call TRBJ1-4; the D is unclear. The CDR3 covers 17 residues. The V gene lost 6 bases and the J gene lost 8 bases, with 25 bases spanning the gap. Germline lookup yields CDR1 MNHEY and CDR2 SMNVEV (reference sequence). CDR3 sequence: CASSEPGKEYYWEKLFF. The CDR3 region has the DNA TGTGCCAGCAGCGAGCCCGGGAAAGAATATTACTGGGAAAAACTGTTTTTT.

CDR3 DNA: TGTGCCAGCAGCGAAGCCGGGACAGGAGATTACAATGAGCAGTTCTTC. Protein sequence: CASSEAGTGDYNEQFF. The chain recombines TRBV9 with TRBJ2-1; the match to TRBD1 covers 8 bases. The germline CDR1 and CDR2 sequences are SGDLS and YYNGEE. V shed 3 bases, J shed 4 bases, and the junction held 9 bases outside the gene matches. The CDR3 covers 16 residues.

V usage is TRBV19 and J usage is TRBJ1-5; D not certain. The CDR3 is made up of 14 amino acids. CDR1 and CDR2 from the germline V gene are LNHDA and SQIVND (reference sequence). V was trimmed by 7 bases and J by 4 bases, leaving 14 bases between them. The CDR3 region has the DNA TGTGCCAGTAAGGACGAGGGAGCTAATCAGCCCCAGCATTTT. It codes for CASKDEGANQPQHF.

This chain links TRBV5-5 with TRBJ1-5, with D maybe TRBD1 (5 bases). Trimming took 9 bases from V and 6 from J, leaving 16 bases between them. This CDR3 contains 13 residues. CDR1 and CDR2 from the germline V gene are SGHKS and YYEKEE (reference sequence). The CDR3: CANARGEAQPQHF. The DNA of the CDR3 is TGTGCCAACGCCAGAGGGGAGGCTCAGCCCCAGCATTTT.

V gene TRBV11-1 combines with J gene TRBJ2-1, with 7 bases identical to TRBD2. Germline-derived CDR1 and CDR2 are SGHAT and FQDESV (reference sequence). CDR3 length: 14 residues. After removal of 1 base from V and 8 bases from J, the junction contained 5 bases not matched to a gene. In DNA form, the CDR3 reads TGTGCCAGCAGCTTAGGGGGCGGGGGAGATGAGCAGTTCTTC. It yields the protein CASSLGGGGDEQFF.

The rearrangement uses TRBV2 and TRBJ1-4; TRBD1 is a possible D gene (6 bases). V was pared by 4 bases and J by 0 bases, with 6 bases between. The CDR3 contains 14 residues. CDR1 is SNHLY, CDR2 FYNNEI, per germline. The CDR3 spells CASSGDTTNEKLFF. For the CDR3, the DNA is TGTGCCAGCAGTGGGGACACAACTAATGAAAAACTGTTTTTT.

The V call is TRBV28, the J call TRBJ1-2, with 7 bases that match TRBD1. Unmatched junction bases numbered 11, after V lost 6 bases and J lost 4 bases. The CDR3 sequence is 15 residues long. The germline CDR1 and CDR2 sequences are MDHEN and SYDVKM. DNA of the CDR3: TGTGCCAGCAGCCTACCTTTACAGGGGAGCTATGGCTACACCTTC. Encoded protein: CASSLPLQGSYGYTF.

The CDR3 sequence: CASSSSYPSYDYGYTF. For the CDR3, the DNA is TGTGCCAGCAGTTCATCCTACCCCTCCTACGACTATGGCTACACCTTC. This chain joins TRBV6-5 and TRBJ1-2; D is unclear. In germline, CDR1 is MNHEY, CDR2 SVGAGI. Trimming shortened V by 4 bases and J by 3 bases, and 18 bases separated the two germline ends. There are 16 residues in the CDR3.

The V and J genes are TRBV3-1 (or the pseudogene TRBV3-2) and TRBJ2-3; 12 nucleotides agree with TRBD2. CDR3 length: 15 residues. The junction had 2 bases not matched to a gene; V was cut back by 4 bases and J by 3 bases. CDR1 and CDR2 from the germline V gene are LGHDT and YNNKEL (reference sequence). CDR3: CASSPTSGRTDTQYF. The CDR3 DNA is TGTGCCAGCAGCCCGACTAGCGGGAGAACAGATACGCAGTATTTT.

This clone is a singleton in its sample. This chain joins TRBV4-3 and TRBJ2-7, with 10 nucleotides matching TRBD2. The V gene end was trimmed by 0 bases and the J gene end by 3 bases; junction bases not matched to a gene: 20. From germline, CDR1 is LGHNA and CDR2 YSLEER. The CDR3 spans 21 residues. CDR3 protein: CASSQERTTQKGLAGVYEQYF. The CDR3 nucleotides read TGCGCCAGCAGCCAAGAGAGGACAACACAAAAAGGGCTAGCGGGAGTCTACGAGCAGTACTTC.

V is TRBV28 and J is TRBJ1-3; D is undetermined. The CDR3 extends over 18 amino acids. With 1 base removed from V and 0 bases from J, the gap between germline ends came to 16 bases. From germline, CDR1 is MDHEN and CDR2 SYDVKM. CDR3 sequence: CASSLLRARRSSGNTIYF. The CDR3 DNA reads as TGTGCCAGCAGTTTATTGAGGGCAAGAAGGAGCTCTGGAAACACCATATATTTT.

The V gene is TRBV7-8, the J gene TRBJ1-5; D remains ambiguous. CDR3 length: 14 residues. Germline CDR1 is SGHVS and CDR2 is FQNEAQ. V was trimmed by 5 bases and J by 1 base, leaving 9 bases between them. This chain's CDR3 is CASSGIGSNQPQHF. Here the CDR3 DNA reads TGTGCCAGCAGCGGCATAGGGAGCAATCAGCCCCAGCATTTT.

This chain joins TRBV24-1 and TRBJ2-1; D unclear. V was shortened by 8 bases and J by 8 bases, with 9 bases between the two germline ends. CDR3 length: 11 amino acids. Germline lookup yields CDR1 KGHDR and CDR2 SFDVKD. As DNA, the CDR3 is TGTGCCACCAAATTCGGCGATGAGCAGTTCTTC. Its protein is CATKFGDEQFF.

The chain links TRBV5-6 to TRBJ2-5, with D perhaps being TRBD1 or TRBD2 (5 bases each). V dropped 2 bases and J dropped 5 bases, with 13 bases sitting between them. The length of the CDR3 is 14 residues. Per the germline V gene, CDR1 is SGHDT and CDR2 is YYEEEE. CDR3 protein: CASSLLTEGETQYF. In DNA, the CDR3 is TGTGCCAGCAGCTTACTGACCGAGGGGGAGACCCAGTACTTC. Drawing the rest from reference TRBV5-6 and TRBJ2-5, the complete variable domain is DAGVTQSPTHLIKTRGQQVTLRCSPKSGHDTVSWYQQALGQGPQFIFQYYEEEERQRGNFPDRFSGHQFPNYSSELNVNALLLGDSALYLCASSLLTEGETQYFGPGTRLLVL.